This T cell receptor beta chain was found in a study of T-cell reconstitution after alpha-beta-depleted transplantation in children. During its preparation, the TCRbeta library received unique molecular identifiers. MiXCR, applied by TCRdb to the PCR reads, yields one record per CDR3 protein. The sample has roughly 200,000 distinct CDR3 sequences; roughly 15% are singletons. CDR3 size: 16 residues. Germline V lookup: CDR1 SGHVS, CDR2 FQNEAQ. V lost 5 bases and J lost 2, with 17 bases in between. This receptor was taken from a human donor who donated a stem cell graft to a child with acute lymphoblastic leukemia. This sequence joins TRBV7-8 and TRBJ2-3, with a weak D call TRBD2 (6 bases). The specimen comprised PBMCs from the stem cell graft donor, sampled from the stem cell graft. This CDR3 is CASSLGLHHYTDTQYF. CDR3 sequence (DNA): TGTGCCAGCAGCCTCGGACTACACCACTACACAGATACGCAGTATTTT.